This TCR beta chain derives from a study of CD4 T cells in relation to SARS-CoV-2 and coronaviruses. About this clone itself: Antigen specificity is unknown.

Before the COVID-19 pandemic, during about 2010-2019, CD4+ T cells were taken from unexposed donors. Isolation of CD4+ T cells took place after roughly nine days in culture. As cell numbers allowed, unexposed-donor CD4+ T cells faced SARS-CoV-2 S/N and four cold-coronavirus spikes. Method: immunoSEQ multiplex PCR; TCRdb's copy keeps in-frame clones and lacks some. The sample yields approximately 11,000 clones, roughly 70% seen once. Material: CD4+ T cells from PBMCs, cultured in vitro. The TCR comes from a human donor in good health.

The CDR3 loop is CAISEQQFPGLEQYF. CDR3 nucleotide sequence: TGTGCCATCAGTGAACAGCAGTTTCCGGGTCTCGAGCAGTACTTC. The V call is TRBV10-3, the J call TRBJ2-7; the D is unclear. In germline, CDR1 is ENHRY, CDR2 SYGVKD. The V end was cut by 3 bases, the J end by 6 bases, with 18 bases between. The CDR3 contains 15 residues.